Each of the 21 T cell receptor beta chains below was sequenced from the same sample in a study of T-cell reconstitution after alpha-beta-depleted transplantation in children listed by TCRdb under 2016. Library creation used PCR. For sequencing, an Illumina HiSeq 2500 was employed. TCR libraries were prepared with molecular barcoding, using unique molecular identifiers to normalize TCRbeta repertoire quantification. Using fastp at Q25 and MiXCR, TCRdb reprocessed the public reads and kept productive beta chains. One record per CDR3 amino acid sequence lists the most common genes and DNA. In all, the sample holds fewer than 550,000 distinct CDR3 sequences, and about an eighth of those were seen once. The top ten hold around 13% of the sample. The treatment or condition label for this specimen denotes: allogeneic hematopoietic cell transplantation with graft depleted of TCRalphabeta T cells and CD19 B cells.

The specimen was PBMCs, mostly from graft donor cells, collected 180 days after TCRalphabeta/CD19-depleted stem cell transplant. Receptors originate from a female patient aged 2-9 years who had a stem cell transplant for aplastic anemia, so the T cells may come from the graft donor.

V usage is TRBV4-1 and J usage is TRBJ2-5; 7 bases align to TRBD1. Germline CDR1 and CDR2: MGHRA and YSYEKL. V shed 3 bases, J shed 1 base, and the junction held 5 bases outside the gene matches. The CDR3 spans 15 residues. The CDR3 coding sequence is TGCGCCAGCAGCCACCCCGACAGGGCCCAAGAGACCCAGTACTTC. As protein: CASSHPDRAQETQYF.

Comments on this clonotype: A much larger clone sits a single nucleotide away, making a read error possible. The genes are TRBV29-1 and TRBJ2-1; 12 bases map to TRBD2. Germline V gene data show CDR1 as SQVTM and CDR2 as ANQGSEA. The trim removed 5 bases at V and 13 bases at J, leaving 21 bases unmatched. The CDR3 is made up of 17 amino acids. This CDR3 reads CSVPGRGLAGGASPQFF. The CDR3, as DNA: TGCAGCGTTCCTGGGAGAGGGCTAGCGGGAGGGGCGTCTCCCCAGTTCTTC.

This clonotype was recorded a few times. This sequence joins TRBV4-3 and TRBJ2-7; D remains unclear. V lost 0 bases and J lost 0, with 18 bases in between. The CDR3 extends over 18 amino acids. Germline CDR1 and CDR2: LGHNA and YSLEER. The CDR3 is CASSQEPDLGGDSYEQYF. The CDR3 DNA reads TGCGCCAGCAGCCAAGAGCCAGACCTAGGTGGGGACTCCTACGAGCAGTACTTC.

This clonotype appeared many times. The CDR3 is CASSPSGGNEKLFF. The CDR3 DNA follows: TGTGCCAGCAGCCCCTCAGGGGGTAATGAAAAACTGTTTTTT. This rearrangement joins TRBV7-2 to TRBJ1-4, with 7 nucleotides matching TRBD1. The V gene's germline CDR1 is SGHTA and CDR2 FQGNSA. V was clipped by 5 bases and J by 4 bases; unmatched bases: 4. This CDR3 has 14 amino acids.

The J gene is TRBJ2-3, the V gene TRBV6-2 or TRBV6-3, with D possibly being TRBD1 or TRBD2 (6 bases each). The CDR3 loop spans 13 amino acids. V lost 2 bases, J lost 12 bases, and 15 bases lay in between. Germline CDR1 MNHEY, CDR2 SVGEGT. This CDR3 is CASSYGGLSSQYF. In DNA form, the CDR3 reads TGTGCCAGCAGTTACGGGGGGCTATCTTCACAGTATTTT.

This chain uses TRBV2 with TRBJ2-7, with D tentatively TRBD2 (5 bases). V lost 7 bases and J 2 bases, leaving 18 bases between the germline ends. CDR3 length: 15 residues. Germline CDR1 SNHLY, CDR2 FYNNEI. The CDR3 protein is CASNGILDPAYEQYF. The CDR3 DNA reads TGTGCCAGCAACGGAATACTAGACCCCGCCTACGAGCAGTACTTC.

This clonotype came up many times. V and J are TRBV7-2 and TRBJ2-7; D not resolved. This CDR3 has 17 amino acids. V lost 2 bases, J lost 0 bases, and 17 bases lay in between. In germline, CDR1 is SGHTA, CDR2 FQGNSA. The CDR3 sequence: CASSLPPRTAISYEQYF. The CDR3 DNA is TGTGCCAGCAGCTTACCCCCCCGGACGGCTATCTCCTACGAGCAGTACTTC.

The chain combines TRBV28 with TRBJ2-1; 7 bases line up with TRBD1. The junction had 8 bases not matched to a gene; V was cut back by 6 bases and J by 3 bases. This CDR3 has 15 amino acids. From germline, CDR1 is MDHEN and CDR2 SYDVKM. Written as DNA, the CDR3 is TGTGCCAGCAGACCGACAGGGTCTATCTACAATGAGCAGTTCTTC. Protein product: CASRPTGSIYNEQFF.

The chain employs TRBV9 and TRBJ1-6; no reliable D call. This CDR3 spans 14 amino acids. The V and J ends lost 0 bases and 6 bases respectively, with 7 bases between them. Per the germline V gene, CDR1 is SGDLS and CDR2 is YYNGEE. The CDR3 sequence is CASSVGAVNSPLHF. The DNA for the CDR3 is TGTGCCAGCAGCGTAGGGGCAGTTAATTCACCCCTCCACTTT.

This clonotype was recorded a few times. This chain joins TRBV12-3 or TRBV12-4 and TRBJ2-2; possibly TRBD1 or TRBD2 for D (6 bases each). This CDR3 has 18 residues. V was shortened by 2 bases and J by 3 bases, with 19 bases between the two germline ends. The CDR3 nucleotides read TGTGCCAGCAGTTTATTTCGGAGGGGGGTTGGGGACACCGGGGAGCTGTTTTTT. It specifies CASSLFRRGVGDTGELFF.

The chain links TRBV9 to TRBJ2-5; D may be TRBD1 (5 bases). CDR3 length: 14 amino acids. CDR1 SGDLS and CDR2 YYNGEE come from the germline V gene. V was clipped by 4 bases and J by 4 bases, with 14 bases between them. Here the CDR3 reads CASSPEGVRETQYF. Written as DNA, the CDR3 is TGTGCCAGCAGCCCTGAAGGGGTCCGAGAGACCCAGTACTTC.

This clonotype has more than one count but fewer than ten. V and J are TRBV5-5 and TRBJ1-2, with TRBD1 as a possible D gene (6 bases). V shed 5 bases and J shed 4 bases, with 18 bases lying between them. The CDR3 is 15 residues long. CDR1 and CDR2 (germline): SGHKS, YYEKEE (reference sequence). The CDR3 protein is CASRRRRGMPYGYTF. The CDR3 DNA reads as TGTGCCAGCAGGCGACGCAGGGGAATGCCCTATGGCTACACCTTC.

The chain carries TRBV20-1 and TRBJ1-5, with D unclear. The germline gives CDR1 DFQATT, CDR2 SNEGSKA (reference sequence). The CDR3 consists of 20 residues. V lost 0 bases and J 2 bases, leaving 26 bases between the germline ends. The CDR3 loop is CSARDLPGPWDRIRNQPQHF. In DNA form, the CDR3 reads TGCAGTGCTAGAGATCTACCCGGGCCCTGGGATCGGATACGCAATCAGCCCCAGCATTTT.

The chain employs TRBV11-2 and TRBJ1-1; 7 bases fit TRBD1. The CDR3 is made up of 16 amino acids. Germline V lookup: CDR1 SGHAT, CDR2 FQNNGV. V gave up 5 bases and J gave up 2 bases; unmatched junction bases: 11. CDR3 sequence reads: CASSPGTAKFNTEAFF. Written as DNA, the CDR3 is TGTGCCAGCAGCCCTGGGACAGCCAAATTTAACACTGAAGCTTTCTTT.

In this sample, this clonotype turned up a few times. The rearrangement joins TRBV6-1 to TRBJ2-5; possible D gene TRBD1, 6 bases. CDR1 is MNHNS, CDR2 SASEGT, per germline. The CDR3 has 14 residues. The V end was cut by 10 bases, the J end by 1 base, with 16 bases between. The CDR3, as DNA: TGTGCCACCTCTTTCAGGGGTGCCCAAGAGACCCAGTACTTC. This codes for CATSFRGAQETQYF.

V usage is TRBV29-1 and J usage is TRBJ1-1, with 10 bases that match TRBD1. With 7 bases clipped from V and 5 bases from J, the junction kept 22 bases outside the gene matches. The CDR3 has 18 amino acids. The germline gives CDR1 SQVTM, CDR2 ANQGSEA. CDR3: CSAAPSPGQGKRGTEAFF. The CDR3 DNA follows: TGCAGCGCGGCACCGAGCCCGGGACAGGGGAAGCGGGGTACTGAAGCTTTCTTT.

V and J are TRBV12-3 or TRBV12-4 and TRBJ2-7; 9 bases match TRBD1. The CDR3 sequence is 14 residues long. V lost 2 bases to trimming and J lost 4 bases; unmatched junction nucleotides: 3. The CDR3 DNA reads TGTGCCAGCAGTTTATGGGGACAGGGATACGAGCAGTACTTC. This sequence encodes CASSLWGQGYEQYF.

This clonotype was observed a few times. The rearrangement joins TRBV27 to TRBJ2-3; maybe TRBD2 (6 bases). V was clipped by 0 bases and J by 3 bases, with 16 bases between them. CDR1 is MNHEY, CDR2 SMNVEV, per germline (reference sequence). The CDR3 has 17 amino acids. CDR3 nucleotide sequence: TGTGCCAGCAGTTTATCCGCGGGGCCGTGGGAGACAGATACGCAGTATTTT. Translated: CASSLSAGPWETDTQYF.

The CDR3 nucleotides are TGTGCCAGCAGCCCCGGGACTAGCGGGAGCCCTCACAATGAGCAGTTCTTC. The encoded protein is CASSPGTSGSPHNEQFF. This chain uses TRBV7-2 with TRBJ2-1; 14 bases map to TRBD2. The CDR3 runs 17 residues. Germline V gives CDR1 SGHTA, CDR2 FQGNSA. Trimming cost V 5 bases and J 5 bases; bases outside gene matches: 8.

This sequence joins TRBV11-2 and TRBJ2-1; D is undetermined. The germline gives CDR1 SGHAT, CDR2 FQNNGV. V was trimmed by 6 bases and J by 10 bases, leaving 10 bases between them. There are 11 residues in the CDR3. CDR3 protein: CASRYRSEQFF. CDR3 DNA sequence: TGTGCCAGCAGGTATAGAAGCGAGCAGTTCTTC.

This clonotype has only a few counts. V is TRBV7-8 and J is TRBJ1-1; TRBD1 agrees at 8 bases. V was clipped by 3 bases and J by 7 bases; unmatched bases: 4. This CDR3 contains 13 residues. Germline values: CDR1 SGHVS, CDR2 FQNEAQ. CDR3 in amino acids: CASSFTGGGEAFF. CDR3 bases: TGTGCCAGCAGCTTTACAGGGGGGGGTGAAGCTTTCTTT.